This T cell receptor (beta chain) was recovered during a study of blood T cell repertoires in COVID-19. Overall study context: The cDNA or gDNA used as material had been derived from T cells, B-cell-depleted T cells, or PBMCs.

The CDR3 loop spans 15 amino acids. V was cut by 2 bases and J by 4 bases, with 12 bases left in between. Germline lookup yields CDR1 MNHNY and CDR2 SVGAGI (reference sequence). In the study's own analysis: How many nucleated cells were present was estimated from reference gene primer amplification. Measured with immunoSEQ multiplex PCR; TCRdb has only the in-frame clones, and not every one. V, J and clone size reflect that table, while D and trimming were determined from the DNA. The sample contains 150,000 to 200,000 clones, 88% of which appear only once. This sequence was found in a human donor in a cohort sampled during active COVID-19. V usage is TRBV6-6 and J usage is TRBJ1-5; D unresolved. The sequenced sample consisted of peripheral blood. CDR3 sequence reads: CASSYDPGTNQPQHF. As DNA, the CDR3 is TGTGCCAGCAGTTACGATCCAGGCACTAATCAGCCCCAGCATTTT.